What follows are 30 T cell receptor beta chains derived from one specimen sequenced in a study of regulatory T cells in long-lasting Graves disease. Arm-PCR of CDR3 regions and iRepertoire HTBI primers were used to build TCR beta libraries. TCRdb fed the multiplex PCR reads into MiXCR, producing one record per CDR3 protein. Among 600,000 to 800,000 distinct CDR3 sequences listed, about 32% were seen once. Stated time point: persistent/refractory GD, antithyroid drugs over 5 years with positive TRAb. PBMC-extracted RNA yielded the TCR library. Sequencing was performed on peripheral blood mononuclear cells (PBMCs), taken when the disease was refractory, from a patient treated with antithyroid drugs. Receptors were obtained from a female donor with Graves disease.

To note about this clonotype: This could be a read error, since a much larger clone is one nucleotide away. The V and J genes are TRBV6-2 or TRBV6-3 and TRBJ1-2, with 7 bases aligning to TRBD1. Germline V gene lookup returns CDR1 MNHEY and CDR2 SVGEGT. The CDR3 runs to 15 residues. Germline trimming cut 2 bases from V and 12 bases from J; bases unmatched to any gene: 15. CDR3 protein: CASSYPGEGIGGHTF. CDR3 nucleotide sequence: TGTGCCAGCAGTTACCCGGGGGAGGGCATAGGGGGCCACACCTTC.

This chain connects TRBV6-5 to TRBJ1-1, with D tentatively TRBD1 (5 bases). The CDR3 sequence is 17 residues long. Germline V gene lookup returns CDR1 MNHEY and CDR2 SVGAGI. Trimming shortened V by 0 bases and J by 0 bases, and 14 bases separated the two germline ends. CDR3 protein: CASSYSSYGGLNTEAFF. Written as DNA, the CDR3 is TGTGCCAGCAGTTACTCGAGTTATGGGGGACTGAACACTGAAGCTTTCTTT.

This chain links TRBV27 with TRBJ2-7; the D gene is possibly TRBD2 (6 bases). The CDR3 is 14 residues long. Trimming removed 4 bases from V and 4 bases from J, with 14 bases in between. In germline, CDR1 is MNHEY, CDR2 SMNVEV (reference sequence). The chain's CDR3 is CASSYRFGGYEQYF. The CDR3 nucleotides are TGTGCCAGCAGTTACAGGTTCGGGGGATACGAGCAGTACTTC.

V is TRBV25-1 and J is TRBJ2-7, with TRBD1 identical over 9 bases. This CDR3 has 14 residues. V shed 3 bases, J shed 5 bases, and the junction held 5 bases outside the gene matches. Germline CDR1 MGHDK, CDR2 SYGVNS. The CDR3 bases are TGTGCCAGCAGTGAGATCGGACAGGGGAACGAGCAGTACTTC. This gives the protein CASSEIGQGNEQYF.

At least ten counts were recorded for this clonotype. The chain links TRBV12-3 or TRBV12-4 to TRBJ1-5, with D unclear. This CDR3 is 15 amino acids long. Trimming pared 5 bases from V and 2 bases from J, leaving 13 bases between. The CDR3 protein is CASSPAGGGNQPQHF. DNA of the CDR3: TGTGCCAGCAGTCCCGCGGGCGGGGGCAATCAGCCCCAGCATTTT.

This clonotype has at least ten counts. The chain carries TRBV6-5 and TRBJ1-1; D perhaps matches TRBD1 (5 bases). Germline-derived CDR1 and CDR2 are MNHEY and SVGAGI. This CDR3 has 14 residues. V was cut by 2 bases and J by 9 bases, with 16 bases left in between. CDR3: CASSYRAGRGKAFF. DNA for the CDR3: TGTGCCAGCAGTTACAGGGCAGGGCGGGGAAAAGCTTTCTTT.

This clonotype was counted a few times. The CDR3 loop is CSAGAVYGYTF. The CDR3 DNA reads TGCAGTGCTGGCGCCGTCTATGGCTACACCTTC. The V call is TRBV20-1, the J call TRBJ1-2; D remains unclear. Trimming removed 5 bases from V and 4 bases from J, with 8 bases in between. Germline CDR1 is DFQATT and CDR2 is SNEGSKA (reference sequence). The CDR3 is 11 amino acids.

This clonotype was seen a handful of times. The chain couples TRBV6-1 to TRBJ1-1, with D unclear. CDR1 and CDR2 (germline): MNHNS, SASEGT. The CDR3 is 13 amino acids. The V and J ends lost 6 bases and 3 bases respectively, with 11 bases between them. Here the CDR3 reads CASSATLDTEAFF. The CDR3 nucleotides are TGTGCCAGCAGCGCGACACTTGACACTGAAGCTTTCTTT.

This chain uses TRBV12-5 with TRBJ1-5; TRBD1 aligns across 7 bases. CDR3 length: 14 residues. CDR1 is LGHNT and CDR2 is FRNRAP in the germline V gene. Trimming cost V 7 bases and J 8 bases; bases outside gene matches: 11. CDR3 loop: CASDLTGVVKPQHF. CDR3 sequence (DNA): TGTGCTAGTGACCTCACAGGGGTGGTTAAGCCCCAGCATTTT.

In this sample, this clonotype turned up a few times. The rearrangement uses TRBV15 and TRBJ2-1; a weak D match, TRBD2 (6 bases). The ends were cut back, 1 base at V and 9 bases at J, with 13 bases in the middle. CDR1 and CDR2 (germline): LNHNV, YYDKDF (reference sequence). This CDR3 spans 14 amino acids. The CDR3 nucleotides are TGTGCCACCAGCAGAGCCCGGGAGCTGGGTGAGCAGTTCTTC. Its translation: CATSRARELGEQFF.

This clonotype was counted between two and nine times. The CDR3 spells CSATGTDTQYF. In DNA, the CDR3 is TGCAGTGCTACAGGCACAGATACGCAGTATTTT. The V gene is TRBV20-1, the J gene TRBJ2-3, with D uncertain. CDR1 is DFQATT, CDR2 SNEGSKA, per germline (reference sequence). CDR3 size: 11 residues. The ends were cut back, 4 bases at V and 1 base at J, with 3 bases in the middle.

The chain combines TRBV18 with TRBJ2-5; no reliable D call. The CDR3 covers 14 residues. V lost 2 bases and J lost 1, with 8 bases in between. Per the germline V gene, CDR1 is KGHSH and CDR2 is LQKENI. In nucleotides, the CDR3 is TGTGCCAGCTCACCAGGCTATACCCAAGAGACCCAGTACTTC. Translating it yields CASSPGYTQETQYF. Full variable domain (remainder filled in from reference TRBV18 and TRBJ2-5): NAGVMQNPRHLVRRRGQEARLRCSPMKGHSHVYWYRQLPEEGLKFMVYLQKENIIDESGMPKERFSAEFPKEGPSILRIQQVVRGDSAAYFCASSPGYTQETQYFGPGTRLLVL.

The chain has TRBV30 and TRBJ2-2; D gene unclear. The length of the CDR3 is 13 residues. Per germline, CDR1 GTSNPN and CDR2 SVGIG (reference sequence). The V end lost 0 bases, the J end lost 3 bases, and 5 bases lay between the germline ends. The CDR3 reads CAWSVRYTGELFF. In DNA form, the CDR3 reads TGTGCCTGGAGTGTCCGCTACACCGGGGAGCTGTTTTTT.

The chain employs TRBV5-1 and TRBJ2-1, with D perhaps matching TRBD1 or TRBD2 (6 bases each). Germline V CDR1 and CDR2: SGHRS, YFSETQ. V was trimmed by 6 bases and J by 2 bases, leaving 21 bases between them. The CDR3 is 17 amino acids. The DNA of the CDR3 is TGCGCCAGCATCCAATCCCTCGGGGGCCCCCCCTACAATGAGCAGTTCTTC. It specifies CASIQSLGGPPYNEQFF.

This clonotype appeared many times. The chain recombines TRBV24-1 with TRBJ1-1; D ambiguous. CDR1 and CDR2 from the germline V gene are KGHDR and SFDVKD. V lost 5 bases and J lost 3, with 6 bases in between. CDR3 length: 12 amino acids. DNA for the CDR3: TGTGCCACCAGTGCTGGGGACACTGAAGCTTTCTTT. This encodes CATSAGDTEAFF.

The chain links TRBV7-6 to TRBJ1-2; D ambiguous. CDR1 is SGHVS and CDR2 is FNYEAQ in the germline V gene. The CDR3 contains 13 residues. Between the trimmed V and J ends, which lost 4 bases and 6 bases, there was a span of 12 bases. The CDR3 here is CASSSEPLNGYTF. The DNA of the CDR3 is TGTGCCAGCAGCTCCGAACCCCTCAATGGCTACACCTTC. Together with reference TRBV7-6 and TRBJ1-2, the CDR3 gives the full variable domain: GAGVSQSPRYKVTKRGQDVALRCDPISGHVSLYWYRQALGQGPEFLTYFNYEAQQDKSGLPNDRFSAERPEGSISTLTIQRTEQRDSAMYRCASSSEPLNGYTFGSGTRLTVV.

The chain couples TRBV28 to TRBJ1-5; 9 nucleotides align to TRBD1. CDR1 MDHEN and CDR2 SYDVKM come from the germline V gene. J was trimmed by 7 bases and V by 4 bases; bases with no gene match: 8. The CDR3 totals 15 residues. As DNA, the CDR3 is TGTGCCAGCAGTTCCACAGGGGGCGATTGGCAGCCCCAGCATTTT. This codes for CASSSTGGDWQPQHF.

This clonotype was observed a single time. The genes are TRBV19 and TRBJ2-2; 11 bases line up with TRBD1. The CDR3 consists of 15 residues. Trimming took 5 bases from V and 7 from J; bases not matched to a gene: 6. CDR1 is LNHDA and CDR2 is SQIVND in the germline V gene (reference sequence). CDR3 protein: CASSWTGGSIGELFF. CDR3 nucleotide sequence: TGTGCCAGTAGTTGGACAGGGGGCAGTATCGGGGAGCTGTTTTTT.

In the case of this clonotype: At one end the junction does not follow the germline gene, possibly because of a read error. This rearrangement joins TRBV4-2 to TRBJ1-1, with D hard to call. This CDR3 region has 16 residues. The germline gives CDR1 LGHNA, CDR2 YNFKEQ. As DNA, the CDR3 is TGTGCCAGCAGTCAAGGAAGGGCGGTCCGTCGGCTACGAGCTTTCTTT. This sequence encodes CASSQGRAVRRLRAFF.

This clonotype came up many times. The chain recombines TRBV12-3 or TRBV12-4 with TRBJ2-5; 8 nucleotides match TRBD1. The junction had 13 bases not matched to a gene; V was cut back by 6 bases and J by 4 bases. CDR3 length equals 16 residues. In DNA form, the CDR3 reads TGTGCCAGCAGCCGGGGAACAGGGGGTAATGGAGAGACCCAGTACTTC. It codes for CASSRGTGGNGETQYF.

The genes are TRBV19 and TRBJ1-2, with TRBD1 matching 7 bases. The germline V gene encodes CDR1 LNHDA and CDR2 SQIVND (reference sequence). V was pared by 1 base and J by 6 bases, with 5 bases of the junction left unmatched. The CDR3 runs to 14 residues. CDR3 protein: CASSIVQGGHGYTF. The CDR3 bases are TGTGCCAGTAGTATAGTTCAAGGGGGCCATGGCTACACCTTC. Combining the CDR3 with reference TRBV19 and TRBJ1-2 gives the whole variable domain DGGITQSPKYLFRKEGQNVTLSCEQNLNHDAMYWYRQDPGQGLRLIYYSQIVNDFQKGDIAEGYSVSREKKESFPLTVTSAQKNPTAFYLCASSIVQGGHGYTFGSGTRLTVV.

The chain is built from TRBV7-9 and TRBJ1-3; 7 positions agree with TRBD1. The V segment lost 7 bases and the J segment 8 bases; nucleotides outside the gene matches: 20. Germline CDR1 is SEHNR and CDR2 is FQNEAQ (reference sequence). The CDR3 contains 17 residues. The CDR3 nucleotides read TGTGCCAGCAACGAGTCGGGACAGTTGCAGCAGGGGGACACCATATATTTT. This gives the protein CASNESGQLQQGDTIYF.

The genes are TRBV5-6 and TRBJ2-5; D is possibly TRBD1 (5 bases). Germline V CDR1 and CDR2: SGHDT, YYEEEE. Deletions cut 3 bases from V and 4 bases from J, with 13 bases between. There are 14 residues in the CDR3. CDR3 DNA sequence: TGTGCCAGCAGCTGGGCTAGGGGTAGAGAGACCCAGTACTTC. Protein product: CASSWARGRETQYF.

The chain has TRBV29-1 and TRBJ2-7; TRBD1 matches 7 bases. V was clipped by 5 bases and J by 3 bases; unmatched bases: 4. CDR1 and CDR2 (germline): SQVTM, ANQGSEA. The length of the CDR3 is 12 residues. DNA of the CDR3: TGCAGCGTTCCGGGACAGTACTACGAGCAGTACTTC. This translates into CSVPGQYYEQYF.

The sample holds one count of this clonotype. The V gene is TRBV9, the J gene TRBJ2-2; tentative D call: TRBD1 (6 bases). Trimming cost V 4 bases and J 4 bases, with 14 bases left between them. This CDR3 is 15 amino acids long. Germline CDR1 and CDR2: SGDLS and YYNGEE. The CDR3 region is CASSPRDTGTGELFF. The CDR3 DNA reads TGTGCCAGCAGCCCGAGGGACACGGGCACCGGGGAGCTGTTTTTT.

This clonotype came up once. This chain joins TRBV29-1 and TRBJ1-1; D unclear. CDR3 size: 14 residues. Trimming left V 5 bases short and J 5 bases short, with 18 bases between. The germline V gene has CDR1 SQVTM and CDR2 ANQGSEA. The CDR3 region has the DNA TGCAGCGTTACTCGGGAGGTCCGGATTACTGAAGCTTTCTTT. Its protein is CSVTREVRITEAFF.

There are many counts of this clonotype. The chain is built from TRBV6-1 and TRBJ2-7; 14 nucleotides line up with TRBD2. Germline CDR1 is MNHNS and CDR2 is SASEGT. J gave up 4 bases and V 6 bases, and 17 bases lay outside the gene matches. This CDR3 region has 19 residues. The DNA for the CDR3 is TGTGCCAGCAGAAAGGCCGGGACAGTAGGGACTAGCGGGAGATACGAGCAGTACTTC. This sequence encodes CASRKAGTVGTSGRYEQYF.

The table lists this clonotype with a few counts. This chain links TRBV19 with TRBJ1-1; 8 positions match TRBD1. V dropped 7 bases and J dropped 0; count of bases not matched to a gene: 10. Per the germline V gene, CDR1 is LNHDA and CDR2 is SQIVND (reference sequence). The CDR3 spans 16 residues. As DNA, the CDR3 is TGTGCCAGTAAGGCAGGGGGCGCCTCCATGAACACTGAAGCTTTCTTT. This encodes CASKAGGASMNTEAFF.

This chain joins TRBV5-1 and TRBJ1-1, with D possibly matching TRBD1 (5 bases). The germline gives CDR1 SGHRS, CDR2 YFSETQ. CDR3 length equals 14 residues. V was pared by 4 bases and J by 6 bases, with 16 bases between. CDR3 sequence: CASSNGTARPEAFF. Here the CDR3 DNA reads TGCGCCAGCAGCAATGGGACTGCGCGGCCTGAAGCTTTCTTT. Looking up the rest from reference TRBV5-1 and TRBJ1-1 gives the full variable domain: KAGVTQTPRYLIKTRGQQVTLSCSPISGHRSVSWYQQTPGQGLQFLFEYFSETQRNKGNFPGRFSGRQFSNSRSEMNVSTLELGDSALYLCASSNGTARPEAFFGQGTRLTVV.

The V and J genes are TRBV19 and TRBJ1-5; 11 bases are shared with TRBD1. The CDR3 runs 16 residues. In germline, CDR1 is LNHDA, CDR2 SQIVND (reference sequence). The ends lost 0 bases at V and 6 bases at J; junction bases unmatched: 4. The CDR3 sequence: CASSIEGQGVGQPQHF. The CDR3 bases are TGTGCCAGTAGTATAGAGGGACAGGGGGTAGGTCAGCCCCAGCATTTT.